This section outlines one TCR beta chain sequence together with its context. This clonotype occurred a few times. The antigen it binds to is not known. Nothing much larger sits one base from this clone, and base qualities are not available. The record originates from a study of blood T cells in healthy people across ages (dated by TCRdb to the mid-2010s). With respect to the entire study: Template switching captured roughly one uniquely barcoded TCR beta cDNA molecule per two T cells in model experiments. Using deep sequencing normalized with unique cDNA molecular identifiers, the study measured how TCR beta repertoire diversity changes with age. Donors were grouped into four age groups: young (average approximately 15 years), middle-aged (around 39), aged (roughly 67) and long-lived (approximately 81). Donors of different ages were randomly distributed across sequencing lanes to avoid experimental bias. For two donors (one aged 18 to 30 and one aged 80 or older), the study analyzed two additional independent replicas of 1 million unique cDNA reads from the same blood draw.

Trimming leaves V shorter by 5 bases and J shorter by 4 bases, with the junction holding 8 bases beyond the gene matches. The cysteine opens and the phenylalanine closes a CDR3 of 15 amino acids. Only the CDR3 portion is preserved as DNA: 45 bases, with reading frame beginning at the first base. Sequences SGHTA (CDR1) and FQGNSA (CDR2) are obtained from the germline V gene. Donors were approximately 42 systemically healthy Caucasian individuals from Russia aged roughly 6 to 100 years. Each donor gave 8 to 10 milliliters of peripheral blood, drawn into EDTA-treated Vacutainer tubes. Ficoll-Paque density-gradient centrifugation was used to isolate PBMCs, with at least 6.5 million obtained per sample. Trizol reagent was used to extract total RNA from PBMCs, with at least 5 micrograms per sample. The percentages of naive CD45RAhigh/CD27high T cells were determined by flow cytometry on a PBMC aliquot from every donor.

Broader findings and caveats from the paper: The percentage of naive T cells measured by flow cytometry correlated strongly with observed TCR beta diversity. Compared with the aged group, more naive CD4+ T cells, fewer expanded clones and increased TCR diversity were shown by the long-lived group, suggesting age selection. Since profiling was done on bulk unsorted PBMCs, naive and antigen-experienced compartments could not be conclusively compared. As age increased, observed TCR beta diversity per million T cells dropped in a roughly linear way, and a significant reduction was already evident by age 40. Because donor CMV infection status was unknown, age-related changes in expanded clonotypes were potentially confounded. Estimates of total diversity based on one million sequenced T cells were considered lower bounds and underestimates.

To prepare the library, 5' RACE was applied. The instrument was an Illumina HiSeq 2500. A second PCR of 7 to 11 cycles was run with a J-beta primer mix and a sample-barcoded 5' primer. A template-switch 5' adaptor carrying 12 random nucleotides introduced a unique molecular identifier onto each TCR beta cDNA molecule. At least 3 million CDR3-containing paired-end reads were obtained from each sample. First-strand cDNA synthesis was performed from all RNA using the Mint cDNA synthesis kit, with priming by a TRBC-specific oligonucleotide. After uracil-DNA glycosylase treatment, a first 18-cycle PCR used universal primers M1SS and BC2_uni_R on all cDNA. The study's own analysis went as follows. Normalization of each sample was performed by random selection of 1 million high-quality reads, each carrying a distinct molecular identifier. Instead of being binned into consensus sequences, reads that shared molecular identifiers were thrown out. MiTCR, run with a Q25 quality threshold and the strictest error-elimination algorithm, handled CDR3 identification, clonotype clustering and error correction. Lower-bound total TCR beta diversity was estimated with a nonparametric unseen species model using Euler transformation. TCRdb trimmed the raw reads at Q25, called clones with MiXCR and kept productive beta chains. Identical CDR3 protein sequences are pooled into one entry, listed with their most common genes and DNA. The V and J calls were not made by the authors but by TCRdb's processing. The sample yields 2 million or so distinct CDR3 sequences; roughly 49% were counted once. About 2.1% of the sample lies in the top ten.

The sequence was collected from a woman aged 40 to 55 in good health. The chain joins TRBV7-2 to TRBJ2-3; TRBD1 lines up with 8 middle nucleotides. Sequencing input: blood. The CDR3 here reads CASSPWGQVADTQYF. Here is the DNA: TGTGCCAGCAGCCCATGGGGACAGGTGGCAGATACGCAGTATTTT.